These 29 T cell receptor beta chains originate from one sample sequenced in a study of PD-1 blockade in classical Hodgkin lymphoma. The table came from immunoSEQ multiplex PCR; TCRdb's copy has only in-frame clones and leaves some out. The sample shows tens of thousands of clones, about 89% of them seen only once. Time point noted: cycle 4 day 1 (C4D1), after more than five weeks of nivolumab. Relapses following autologous stem cell transplantation were seen in all patients, with brentuximab vedotin exposure varying. Specimen: peripheral blood mononuclear cells (PBMCs), collected before the fourth cycle of nivolumab. The receptors stem from a human donor with classical Hodgkin lymphoma.

The rearrangement uses TRBV28 and TRBJ1-2; the D is unclear. The germline CDR1 and CDR2 sequences are MDHEN and SYDVKM. This CDR3 comprises 13 residues. V was clipped by 7 bases and J by 4 bases, with 13 bases between them. DNA for the CDR3: TGTGCCAGCAATTATCAGCCTTCCTATGGCTACACCTTC. Translation: CASNYQPSYGYTF.

CDR3: CASSLSLDGTGGYETQYF. In nucleotides, the CDR3 is TGTGCCAGCAGCTTATCTTTAGATGGGACAGGGGGCTATGAGACCCAGTACTTC. V usage is TRBV7-8 and J usage is TRBJ2-5; TRBD1 matches 12 bases. Looked up from germline, CDR1 is SGHVS and CDR2 is FQNEAQ. V shed 2 bases, J shed 5 bases, and the junction held 12 bases outside the gene matches. The CDR3 loop spans 18 amino acids. The full variable domain, in which reference TRBV7-8 and TRBJ2-5 provide the parts outside the CDR3, is GAGVSQSPRYKVAKRGQDVALRCDPISGHVSLFWYQQALGQGPEFLTYFQNEAQLDKSGLPSDRFFAERPEGSVSTLKIQRTQQEDSAVYLCASSLSLDGTGGYETQYFGPGTRLLVL.

The V call is TRBV4-1, the J call TRBJ1-2; 9 bases match TRBD1. V trimming: 3 bases; J trimming: 3 bases; junction bases outside the gene matches: 2. The CDR3 is made up of 14 amino acids. From germline, CDR1 is MGHRA and CDR2 YSYEKL. The CDR3 region is CASSQGQGHYGYTF. As DNA, the CDR3 is TGCGCCAGCAGCCAGGGACAGGGCCACTATGGCTACACCTTC.

J is TRBJ2-2 and V is TRBV29-1; no clear D gene. The ends were cut back, 6 bases at V and 0 bases at J, with 8 bases in the middle. Germline assignment: CDR1 SQVTM and CDR2 ANQGSEA. This CDR3 comprises 13 residues. The CDR3 loop reads CSVARSNTGELFF. In DNA, the CDR3 is TGCAGCGTAGCAAGGTCGAACACCGGGGAGCTGTTTTTT.

The CDR3 here is CAISESEGGRGYNEQFF. The CDR3 nucleotides are TGTGCCATCAGTGAGTCCGAGGGCGGGAGGGGCTACAATGAGCAGTTCTTC. The chain employs TRBV10-3 and TRBJ2-1, with TRBD2 matching over 9 bases. Trimming took 0 bases from V and 3 from J; bases not matched to a gene: 6. Per the germline V gene, CDR1 is ENHRY and CDR2 is SYGVKD. This CDR3 contains 17 residues.

The chain carries TRBV5-1 and TRBJ2-7; D ambiguous. Germline V gene lookup returns CDR1 SGHRS and CDR2 YFSETQ. Trimming took 4 bases from V and 2 from J, leaving 7 bases between them. The length of the CDR3 is 12 residues. The CDR3 protein is CASSVPTYEQYF. CDR3 in DNA: TGCGCCAGCAGCGTCCCGACCTACGAGCAGTACTTC.

The DNA of the CDR3 is TGCGCCAGCAGCTTGGCGGGCGGGAGGGCCGACCACGAGCAGTACTTC. Protein sequence: CASSLAGGRADHEQYF. The V call is TRBV5-1, the J call TRBJ2-7, with 9 bases aligning to TRBD2. V shed 0 bases, J shed 5 bases, and the junction held 9 bases outside the gene matches. The CDR3 is made up of 16 amino acids. The germline CDR1 and CDR2 sequences are SGHRS and YFSETQ.

The CDR3 protein is CASSSDVYEQYF. The CDR3 bases are TGTGCCAGCAGTTCGGACGTTTACGAGCAGTACTTC. The chain recombines TRBV6-6 with TRBJ2-7; D unclear. V was clipped by 4 bases and J by 4 bases, with 8 bases between them. In germline, CDR1 is MNHNY, CDR2 SVGAGI (reference sequence). The CDR3 runs to 12 residues.

The CDR3 spells CASSPLTVNEKLFF. DNA for the CDR3: TGTGCCAGCTCACCCTTGACTGTGAATGAAAAACTGTTTTTT. The rearrangement uses TRBV18 and TRBJ1-4, with no clear D. Germline loops: CDR1 KGHSH, CDR2 LQKENI. The CDR3 extends over 14 amino acids. V was cut by 3 bases and J by 5 bases, with 10 bases left in between.

The V and J genes are TRBV6-1 and TRBJ1-1; TRBD1 agrees at 7 bases. The CDR3 is 19 residues long. CDR1 MNHNS and CDR2 SASEGT come from the germline V gene. Germline trimming cut 2 bases from V and 1 base from J; bases unmatched to any gene: 16. The CDR3 sequence: CASSERRGGTALSNTEAFF. CDR3 nucleotides: TGTGCCAGCAGTGAAAGGAGGGGCGGGACAGCCTTATCGAACACTGAAGCTTTCTTT.

In DNA form, the CDR3 reads TGCAGCGTTGAAGACGTATGGGGTAGCACAGATACGCAGTATTTT. Translation: CSVEDVWGSTDTQYF. The V gene is TRBV29-1, the J gene TRBJ2-3; D unclear. From germline, CDR1 is SQVTM and CDR2 ANQGSEA. The V and J ends lost 0 bases and 0 bases respectively, with 10 bases between them. CDR3 length: 15 amino acids.

The chain is built from TRBV27 and TRBJ2-1; TRBD1 matches at 10 bases. CDR1 is MNHEY, CDR2 SMNVEV, per germline (reference sequence). The V and J ends lost 6 bases and 0 bases, in that order; junction bases with no gene match: 8. The CDR3 covers 17 residues. CDR3 protein: CASSRDRGPSSYNEQFF. CDR3 DNA sequence: TGTGCCAGCAGCCGGGACAGGGGCCCAAGCTCCTACAATGAGCAGTTCTTC.

This chain links TRBV2 with TRBJ2-1; no definite D call. This CDR3 has 15 amino acids. V was shortened by 6 bases and J by 2 bases, with 14 bases between the two germline ends. Germline V lookup: CDR1 SNHLY, CDR2 FYNNEI. CDR3 bases: TGTGCCAGCAGGGACGGCAGATCCACCTACAATGAGCAGTTCTTC. Its protein product is CASRDGRSTYNEQFF.

The chain is built from TRBV4-2 and TRBJ2-7; TRBD2 aligns across 7 bases. Germline V lookup: CDR1 LGHNA, CDR2 YNFKEQ. CDR3 length equals 14 residues. Germline trimming cut 0 bases from V and 5 bases from J; bases unmatched to any gene: 4. CDR3 bases: TGTGCCAGCAGCCAAGATGGGGGACTAAACGAGCAGTACTTC. Amino acids: CASSQDGGLNEQYF.

V usage is TRBV27 and J usage is TRBJ2-7, with 13 bases matching TRBD2. The CDR3 runs to 15 residues. V shed 5 bases and J 4 bases; nucleotides not matched to a gene: 5. Germline CDR1 is MNHEY and CDR2 is SMNVEV (reference sequence). This chain's CDR3 is CASSPGLAGVYEQYF. DNA for the CDR3: TGTGCCAGCAGTCCCGGACTAGCGGGAGTGTACGAGCAGTACTTC.

This clone was detected only once. The chain combines TRBV4-2 with TRBJ2-2; D not resolved. Germline lookup yields CDR1 LGHNA and CDR2 YNFKEQ. With 1 base removed from V and 1 base from J, the gap between germline ends came to 4 bases. There are 14 residues in the CDR3. CDR3 loop: CASSQGENTGELFF. CDR3 in DNA: TGTGCCAGCAGCCAAGGCGAGAACACCGGGGAGCTGTTTTTT.

This clone came up once. The V gene is TRBV5-1, the J gene TRBJ2-5, with D possibly being TRBD1 (6 bases). The CDR3 totals 15 residues. V dropped 0 bases and J dropped 5 bases, with 14 bases sitting between them. From germline, CDR1 is SGHRS and CDR2 YFSETQ. CDR3 sequence (DNA): TGCGCCAGCAGCTTGGTGCCAGGGCAGGGGGAGACCCAGTACTTC. Translation gives CASSLVPGQGETQYF.

This rearrangement joins TRBV7-3 to TRBJ2-2, with D maybe TRBD2 (6 bases). CDR1 and CDR2 (germline): SGHTA, FQGTGA. The V end lost 2 bases, the J end lost 5 bases, and 9 bases lay between the germline ends. The CDR3 is 14 amino acids. The CDR3 DNA follows: TGTGCCAGCAGCTTAGCGGGGTGGACCGGGGAGCTGTTTTTT. Its protein is CASSLAGWTGELFF.

The chain joins TRBV7-6 to TRBJ1-3; TRBD1 is a possible D gene (6 bases). The V gene's germline CDR1 is SGHVS and CDR2 FNYEAQ. CDR3 length: 17 amino acids. Trimming took 0 bases from V and 1 from J, leaving 13 bases between them. CDR3 region: CASSLAVQGRSGNTIYF. The CDR3 DNA follows: TGTGCCAGCAGCTTAGCGGTCCAGGGGAGGTCTGGAAACACCATATATTTT.

The CDR3 sequence is CASSPLAGGREQYF. Written as DNA, the CDR3 is TGTGCCAGCAGTCCTCTAGCGGGGGGTCGGGAGCAGTACTTC. The chain combines TRBV6-6 with TRBJ2-7; 11 bases line up with TRBD2. V dropped 5 bases and J dropped 7; count of bases not matched to a gene: 7. CDR1 and CDR2 from the germline V gene are MNHNY and SVGAGI (reference sequence). The CDR3 contains 14 residues.

The rearrangement uses TRBV6-5 and TRBJ2-4; the D gene is possibly TRBD1 (6 bases). Trimming removed 6 bases at V and 8 bases at J, with 17 bases between. The CDR3 consists of 14 residues. CDR1 is MNHEY, CDR2 SVGAGI, per germline. The CDR3 loop is CASRLTTAGDIQYF. As DNA, the CDR3 is TGTGCCAGCAGATTAACCACTGCAGGGGACATTCAGTACTTC.

This clone appeared a single time. This chain connects TRBV15 to TRBJ2-5, with 10 bases lining up with TRBD2. The CDR3 contains 16 residues. CDR1 LNHNV and CDR2 YYDKDF come from the germline V gene (reference sequence). The V gene end was trimmed by 4 bases and the J gene end by 2 bases; junction bases not matched to a gene: 7. CDR3 bases: TGTGCCACCAGCAAAACAGCAGCGGGGGGGCAAGAGACCCAGTACTTC. It specifies CATSKTAAGGQETQYF.

This clone occurred a few times. V is TRBV5-4 and J is TRBJ2-7; 8 nucleotides line up with TRBD2. The CDR3 has 17 residues. Germline trimming cut 3 bases from V and 0 bases from J; bases unmatched to any gene: 11. CDR1 SGHNT and CDR2 YYREEE come from the germline V gene (reference sequence). CDR3 residues: CASSSPGAGGYSYEQYF. The CDR3, as DNA: TGTGCCAGCAGCTCCCCGGGGGCGGGGGGTTACTCCTACGAGCAGTACTTC.

The J gene is TRBJ2-7, the V gene TRBV9, with TRBD1 matching 7 bases. The CDR3 extends over 13 amino acids. V shed 4 bases and J 7 bases; nucleotides not matched to a gene: 8. Per the germline V gene, CDR1 is SGDLS and CDR2 is YYNGEE. CDR3 residues: CASSNWDSGEQYF. Written as DNA, the CDR3 is TGTGCCAGCAGCAATTGGGACAGTGGTGAGCAGTACTTC.

The chain employs TRBV29-1 and TRBJ2-7; D may be TRBD1 or TRBD2 (5 bases each). Germline CDR1 reads SQVTM; CDR2 reads ANQGSEA. Trimming took 7 bases from V and 3 from J, leaving 13 bases between them. This CDR3 is built from 12 residues. The CDR3 reads CSAWDADYEQYF. CDR3 nucleotide sequence: TGCAGCGCTTGGGACGCCGACTACGAGCAGTACTTC.

The V gene is TRBV7-2, the J gene TRBJ1-2, with D possibly being TRBD1 (6 bases). V was cut by 1 base and J by 7 bases, with 7 bases left in between. The germline gives CDR1 SGHTA, CDR2 FQGNSA. CDR3 length: 12 residues. CDR3 sequence (DNA): TGTGCCAGCAGCTTAGGGGGGCGTGGCTACACCTTC. Protein product: CASSLGGRGYTF.

This rearrangement joins TRBV6-5 to TRBJ2-5, with D perhaps matching TRBD2 (5 bases). Trimming removed 10 bases at V and 5 bases at J, with 8 bases between. There are 10 residues in the CDR3. The germline V gene has CDR1 MNHEY and CDR2 SVGAGI. Written as DNA, the CDR3 is TGTGCCACCGGGGAGGAGACCCAGTACTTC. It encodes CATGEETQYF.

The gene calls are TRBV7-2 and TRBJ1-5; D uncertain. V lost 2 bases and J 4 bases, leaving 6 bases between the germline ends. CDR1 is SGHTA, CDR2 FQGNSA, per germline. CDR3 size: 13 residues. CDR3 coding DNA: TGTGCCAGCAGCTTATCTTGGAATCAGCCCCAGCATTTT. This translates into CASSLSWNQPQHF.

The chain carries TRBV19 and TRBJ1-2, with D possibly being TRBD1 (6 bases). V lost 6 bases, J lost 2 bases, and 13 bases lay in between. The CDR3 extends over 14 amino acids. Per germline, CDR1 LNHDA and CDR2 SQIVND (reference sequence). The CDR3 DNA reads TGTGCCAGTAGGGATACAGGGTTAAACTATGGCTACACCTTC. This codes for CASRDTGLNYGYTF.